This T cell receptor (beta chain) was captured by sequencing in a study of CD8 T cells in ankylosing spondylitis. Generation of TCR beta libraries employed quantitative 5'-RACE incorporating molecular barcodes. One entry per CDR3 protein, called by TCRdb with MiXCR from the 5' RACE reads. The sample gives under 250,000 distinct CDR3 sequences, 32% of which show up once; roughly 4% is in the top ten. This clonotype appeared a few times. Germline CDR1 and CDR2: LGHNA and YNFKEQ. With 0 bases removed from V and 2 bases from J, the gap between germline ends came to 10 bases. The CDR3 contains 16 residues.

Sequencing was carried out using blood, either unsorted or a sorted T cell fraction (not recorded which). The source of this sequence is a male donor with ankylosing spondylitis or in good health (not recorded which). The V call is TRBV4-2, the J call TRBJ2-2; D may be TRBD1 (5 bases). The CDR3 DNA sequence: TGTGCCAGCAGCCAAGATACACAGGCTAACACCGGGGAGCTGTTTTTT. Residues: CASSQDTQANTGELFF.